The rows below give T cell receptor beta chains drawn from one sample of a study of shared T cell receptors in the human thymus. The repertoire was sequenced with immunoSEQ multiplex PCR; TCRdb's copy has only in-frame clones and lacks some. The sample lists 450,000 to 650,000 clones, approximately 80% occurring once. The data also belong to a second study, concerning human thymus T cells.

Input material: thymocytes. The source is a boy in the first two years of life with a congenital heart defect. The CDR3 runs from the conserved cysteine through the conserved F or W. The order of the fields is V gene, D gene, clone size, J gene, CDR3 DNA, CDR3 protein. D genes are given only for firm matches. Clone size is given for some rows only: seen once, a few or many times, or a class if the clone is expanded.

v_gene: TRBV2; d_gene: NA; abundance: once; j_gene: TRBJ1-3; CDR3nt: TGTGCCAGCAGAAACGACCGGAGCTCTGGAAACACCATATATTTT; CDR3aa: CASRNDRSSGNTIYF
v_gene: TRBV4-2; d_gene: TRBD1; abundance: NA; j_gene: TRBJ2-5; CDR3nt: TGTGCCAGCAGCCAAGATCAAGGAGGGACAGGGGATCAAGAGACCCAGTACTTC; CDR3aa: CASSQDQGGTGDQETQYF
v_gene: TRBV28; d_gene: TRBD1; abundance: once; j_gene: TRBJ1-1; CDR3nt: TGTGCCAGCAGGCCCGGACAGGGGCTCCCTGAAGCTTTCTTT; CDR3aa: CASRPGQGLPEAFF
v_gene: TRBV6-4; d_gene: TRBD2; abundance: NA; j_gene: TRBJ2-1; CDR3nt: TGTGCCAGCAGTGACTCTCCGGGACTAGCGGGAGAATATGAGCAGTTCTTC; CDR3aa: CASSDSPGLAGEYEQFF
v_gene: TRBV10-3; d_gene: NA; abundance: NA; j_gene: TRBJ2-7; CDR3nt: TGTGCCATCAGTGCGAGACAGGCCTACGAGCAGTACTTC; CDR3aa: CAISARQAYEQYF
v_gene: TRBV9; d_gene: TRBD2; abundance: NA; j_gene: TRBJ2-1; CDR3nt: TGTGCCAGCAGCTCGGGACTAGCGGGAGCTGAGCAGTTCTTC; CDR3aa: CASSSGLAGAEQFF
v_gene: TRBV11-3; d_gene: NA; abundance: NA; j_gene: TRBJ2-7; CDR3nt: TGTGCCAGCAGCTTAGATTTGCGAGGAAAAGGCTCCTACGAGCAGTACTTC; CDR3aa: CASSLDLRGKGSYEQYF
v_gene: TRBV25-1; d_gene: NA; abundance: NA; j_gene: TRBJ2-1; CDR3nt: TGTGCCAGCAGTCGGACCAGGGGTGATGAGCAGTTCTTC; CDR3aa: CASSRTRGDEQFF
v_gene: TRBV5-1; d_gene: NA; abundance: once; j_gene: TRBJ2-5; CDR3nt: TGCGCCAGCAGTACCCAGGGCAGGGAAGAGACCCAGTACTTC; CDR3aa: CASSTQGREETQYF
v_gene: TRBV4-3; d_gene: NA; abundance: few; j_gene: TRBJ1-2; CDR3nt: TGCGCCAGCAGCCTTAGAACACGGGCTAACTATGGCTACACCTTC; CDR3aa: CASSLRTRANYGYTF
v_gene: TRBV28; d_gene: NA; abundance: few; j_gene: TRBJ2-2; CDR3nt: TGTGCCAGCAGGGGCCAGGGGAACACCGGGGAGCTGTTTTTT; CDR3aa: CASRGQGNTGELFF
v_gene: TRBV14; d_gene: NA; abundance: few; j_gene: TRBJ1-1; CDR3nt: TGTGCCAGCAGCCAAGAAGGGGCATGGAACACTGAAGCTTTCTTT; CDR3aa: CASSQEGAWNTEAFF
v_gene: TRBV19; d_gene: NA; abundance: NA; j_gene: TRBJ2-7; CDR3nt: TGTGCCAGTAGTGGACACCCGGAGGGGTACGAGCAGTACTTC; CDR3aa: CASSGHPEGYEQYF
v_gene: TRBV29-1; d_gene: TRBD1; abundance: few; j_gene: TRBJ2-1; CDR3nt: TGCAGCGTGAAAATCAGGGGGCGAGCAGACAATGAGCAGTTCTTC; CDR3aa: CSVKIRGRADNEQFF
v_gene: TRBV6-5; d_gene: TRBD2; abundance: NA; j_gene: TRBJ2-7; CDR3nt: TGTGCCAGCACGGGACTAGCGGAGTACGAGCAGTACTTC; CDR3aa: CASTGLAEYEQYF
v_gene: TRBV4-1; d_gene: NA; abundance: NA; j_gene: TRBJ2-1; CDR3nt: TGCGCCAGCAGCCAAGACACTAGGGCGTACAATGAGCAGTTCTTC; CDR3aa: CASSQDTRAYNEQFF
v_gene: TRBV27; d_gene: TRBD1; abundance: once; j_gene: TRBJ1-1; CDR3nt: TGTGCCAGCAGTTTCGCCCACCCAAGACAGGGAGACACTGAAGCTTTCTTT; CDR3aa: CASSFAHPRQGDTEAFF
v_gene: TRBV28; d_gene: TRBD1; abundance: NA; j_gene: TRBJ1-4; CDR3nt: TGTGCCAGCAGTTTAAAGTCCCAGGGGGCAGAGGAAAAACTGTTTTTT; CDR3aa: CASSLKSQGAEEKLFF
v_gene: TRBV6-5; d_gene: TRBD1; abundance: NA; j_gene: TRBJ1-1; CDR3nt: TGTGCCAGCAGGGAGGGACAGGAGATGAACACTGAAGCTTTCTTT; CDR3aa: CASREGQEMNTEAFF
v_gene: TRBV5-6; d_gene: NA; abundance: NA; j_gene: TRBJ1-2; CDR3nt: TGTGCCAGCAGCTTGCCCAGACTTAACTATGGCTACACCTTC; CDR3aa: CASSLPRLNYGYTF
v_gene: TRBV25-1; d_gene: TRBD1; abundance: NA; j_gene: TRBJ1-2; CDR3nt: TGTGCCAGCAGTGAATGGACAGGGGATGGCTACACCTTC; CDR3aa: CASSEWTGDGYTF
v_gene: TRBV28; d_gene: TRBD2; abundance: NA; j_gene: TRBJ2-7; CDR3nt: TGTGCCAGCACTAGCGGGAGGTGCGAGCACGAGCAGTACTTC; CDR3aa: CASTSGRCEHEQYF
v_gene: TRBV30; d_gene: NA; abundance: NA; j_gene: TRBJ1-1; CDR3nt: TGTGCCTGGAGCGTGACTAACACTGAAGCTTTCTTT; CDR3aa: CAWSVTNTEAFF
v_gene: TRBV9; d_gene: TRBD1; abundance: NA; j_gene: TRBJ1-4; CDR3nt: TGTGCCAGCAGCCGATTCGGACAGGGTTTGGTTCGTGGAACTGAAAAACTGTTTTTT; CDR3aa: CASSRFGQGLVRGTEKLFF
v_gene: TRBV6-5; d_gene: TRBD2; abundance: NA; j_gene: TRBJ2-6; CDR3nt: TGTGCCAGCAGCCGTCGGGGGGCTGGGGCCAACGTCCTGACTTTC; CDR3aa: CASSRRGAGANVLTF
v_gene: TRBV28; d_gene: NA; abundance: NA; j_gene: TRBJ2-7; CDR3nt: TGTGCCAGCGGATTATGGGCAGGTGGGGCTCTACAGATCGAGCAGTACTTC; CDR3aa: CASGLWAGGALQIEQYF
v_gene: TRBV10-3; d_gene: NA; abundance: NA; j_gene: TRBJ2-7; CDR3nt: TGTGCCATCAGTCCGGGCTACGAGCAGTACTTC; CDR3aa: CAISPGYEQYF
v_gene: TRBV15; d_gene: NA; abundance: NA; j_gene: TRBJ2-3; CDR3nt: TGTGCCACCAGCAGATCATTGACTAGTTTGATGACAGATACGCAGTATTTT; CDR3aa: CATSRSLTSLMTDTQYF
v_gene: TRBV30; d_gene: TRBD1; abundance: NA; j_gene: TRBJ1-3; CDR3nt: TGTGCCTGGAGTCTAGGACAGGGGCGGTCTGGAAACACCATATATTTT; CDR3aa: CAWSLGQGRSGNTIYF
v_gene: TRBV15; d_gene: TRBD1; abundance: NA; j_gene: TRBJ2-1; CDR3nt: TGTGCCACCAGTAGACGACAGGGAGTAGGCAATGAGCAGTTCTTC; CDR3aa: CATSRRQGVGNEQFF
v_gene: TRBV10-2; d_gene: NA; abundance: NA; j_gene: TRBJ1-1; CDR3nt: TGCGCCAGCAGTGTCGAGACAAAGCAGGACACTGAAGCTTTCTTT; CDR3aa: CASSVETKQDTEAFF
v_gene: TRBV5-1; d_gene: NA; abundance: NA; j_gene: TRBJ2-7; CDR3nt: TGCGCCAGCAGCCCAGAACAGGGCTACGAGCAGTACTTC; CDR3aa: CASSPEQGYEQYF
v_gene: TRBV7-3; d_gene: NA; abundance: NA; j_gene: TRBJ2-7; CDR3nt: TGTGCCAGCAGCTTATGGCCCCACTCCTACGAGCAGTACTTC; CDR3aa: CASSLWPHSYEQYF
v_gene: TRBV4-2; d_gene: NA; abundance: NA; j_gene: TRBJ2-1; CDR3nt: TGTGCCAGCAGCCAAGACGAAGGCAGACTCTCCTACAATGAGCAGTTCTTC; CDR3aa: CASSQDEGRLSYNEQFF
v_gene: TRBV4-3; d_gene: TRBD2; abundance: NA; j_gene: TRBJ2-1; CDR3nt: TGCGCCAGCAGCCAGCCCCGGAAGCGGGAGGGCCATAATGAGCAGTTCTTC; CDR3aa: CASSQPRKREGHNEQFF
v_gene: TRBV5-1; d_gene: TRBD2; abundance: NA; j_gene: TRBJ2-1; CDR3nt: TGCGCCAGCAGCTGTAGCGGGAGGCATGAGCAGTTCTTC; CDR3aa: CASSCSGRHEQFF
v_gene: TRBV7-2; d_gene: TRBD2; abundance: NA; j_gene: TRBJ2-1; CDR3nt: TGTGCCAGCAGCTCTCGACTAGCGGGAGTAATTAGGAATGAGCAGTTCTTC; CDR3aa: CASSSRLAGVIRNEQFF
v_gene: TRBV29-1; d_gene: TRBD2; abundance: NA; j_gene: TRBJ2-7; CDR3nt: TGCAGCGTTGAAGATTGGCCTAGCGGGAGACCCTACGAGCAGTACTTC; CDR3aa: CSVEDWPSGRPYEQYF
v_gene: TRBV28; d_gene: NA; abundance: few; j_gene: TRBJ1-2; CDR3nt: TGTGCCAGCCAAGACAGACAGCTGAACTATGGCTACACCTTC; CDR3aa: CASQDRQLNYGYTF
v_gene: TRBV4-3; d_gene: NA; abundance: NA; j_gene: TRBJ2-7; CDR3nt: TGCGCCAGCAGCCCGGAGAGGTTCTCCTACGAGCAGTACTTC; CDR3aa: CASSPERFSYEQYF
v_gene: TRBV18; d_gene: TRBD1; abundance: NA; j_gene: TRBJ1-2; CDR3nt: TGTGCCAGCTCAGCGCCGGGACAGGGGGACTATGGCTACACCTTC; CDR3aa: CASSAPGQGDYGYTF
v_gene: TRBV5-1; d_gene: NA; abundance: NA; j_gene: TRBJ1-2; CDR3nt: TGCGCCAGCAGACAACCGGGAGATGGCTACACCTTC; CDR3aa: CASRQPGDGYTF
v_gene: TRBV14; d_gene: TRBD1; abundance: few; j_gene: TRBJ1-4; CDR3nt: TGTGCCAGCAGCCAAAAATACAGGGGGCTTGAAAAACTGTTTTTT; CDR3aa: CASSQKYRGLEKLFF
v_gene: TRBV11-2; d_gene: TRBD2; abundance: once; j_gene: TRBJ2-4; CDR3nt: TGTGCCAGCAGCACCGGACTAGCGGGAGGTTCGGCCAAAAACATTCAGTACTTC; CDR3aa: CASSTGLAGGSAKNIQYF
v_gene: TRBV30; d_gene: TRBD1; abundance: NA; j_gene: TRBJ2-7; CDR3nt: TGTGCCTGGGCCCACAGGGGGCCGAGGGAGCAGTACTTC; CDR3aa: CAWAHRGPREQYF
v_gene: TRBV7-2; d_gene: NA; abundance: NA; j_gene: TRBJ1-2; CDR3nt: TGTGCCAGCAGCTTAGCGCTCGCTAGGTTTGGTGGCTACACCTTC; CDR3aa: CASSLALARFGGYTF
v_gene: TRBV15; d_gene: TRBD2; abundance: NA; j_gene: TRBJ2-5; CDR3nt: TGTGCCACCAGCAGAGGGGATAGCGGGGGATTATGGACCCAGTACTTC; CDR3aa: CATSRGDSGGLWTQYF
v_gene: TRBV30; d_gene: TRBD1; abundance: NA; j_gene: TRBJ1-5; CDR3nt: TGTGCCTGGAGTGTAGGATCCAGGACAGGGCCGGGTCAGCCCCAGCATTTT; CDR3aa: CAWSVGSRTGPGQPQHF
v_gene: TRBV28; d_gene: NA; abundance: NA; j_gene: TRBJ2-4; CDR3nt: TGTGCCAGCAGCTTTCGGTGGGGCGTAGTAGCCAAAAACATTCAGTACTTC; CDR3aa: CASSFRWGVVAKNIQYF
v_gene: TRBV4-2; d_gene: NA; abundance: NA; j_gene: TRBJ2-2; CDR3nt: TGTGCCAGCAGCCAAGAGCGAGGGCTGGATTCCCACCGGGCCGGGGAGCTGTTTTTT; CDR3aa: CASSQERGLDSHRAGELFF
v_gene: TRBV10-3; d_gene: NA; abundance: NA; j_gene: TRBJ2-7; CDR3nt: TGTGCCATCCGCCAGGGTTCGTTAGAGCAGTACTTC; CDR3aa: CAIRQGSLEQYF
v_gene: TRBV19; d_gene: NA; abundance: few; j_gene: TRBJ2-1; CDR3nt: TGTGCCAGTAGTATAAGTGAGTTGAGCTCCTACAATGAGCAGTTCTTC; CDR3aa: CASSISELSSYNEQFF